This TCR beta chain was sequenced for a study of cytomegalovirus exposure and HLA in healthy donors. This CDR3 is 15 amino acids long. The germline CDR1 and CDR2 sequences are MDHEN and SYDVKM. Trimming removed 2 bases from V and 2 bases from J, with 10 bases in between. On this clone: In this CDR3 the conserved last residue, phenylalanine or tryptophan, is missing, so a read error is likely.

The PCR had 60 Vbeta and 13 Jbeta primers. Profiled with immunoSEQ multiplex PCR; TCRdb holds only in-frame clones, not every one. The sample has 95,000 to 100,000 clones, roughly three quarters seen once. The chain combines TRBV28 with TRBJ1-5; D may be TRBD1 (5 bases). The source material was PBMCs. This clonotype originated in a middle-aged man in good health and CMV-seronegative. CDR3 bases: TGTGCCAGCAGTTTACCCCAGGGTGGCAATCAGCCCCAGCATTCT. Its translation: CASSLPQGGNQPQHS.